This record looks at one T cell receptor (beta chain) sequence and its context. This clonotype was picked up many times. This receptor's antigen is unknown. Qualities for individual bases were not recorded, and no much larger clone is one base off. Library generation was performed with PCR. The run used an Illumina HiSeq 2500. Molecular barcoding was employed in the preparation of TCR libraries, with unique molecular identifiers being used to normalize TCRbeta repertoire quantification. TCRdb reprocessing: public reads trimmed at Q25 with fastp, clones called with MiXCR, in-frame beta chains kept. Every CDR3 protein is listed once, alongside the most common genes and DNA of its rows. Counted in this sample were around 94,000 distinct CDR3 sequences; approximately 6% of them appeared once. The top ten hold roughly 5.5% of the sample. CDR3 length: 16 amino acids, cysteine to phenylalanine. CDR3 DNA is the only sequence kept; it has 48 bases, read in frame from the first base. As encoded in the germline V gene, CDR1 is SGDLS while CDR2 is YYNGEE. Trimming takes 0 bases from V and 5 bases from J, and the germline ends sit 17 bases apart.

The data derive from a study of T-cell reconstitution after alpha-beta-depleted transplantation in children (dated by TCRdb to about 2016). Regarding the complete study: Using TCR repertoire profiling, the study quantitatively followed how T-cell immune reconstitution unfolded in children after TCRalphabeta/CD19-depleted allogeneic hematopoietic cell transplantation. Beyond this particular receptor, the publication reports: The apparently early alphabetaT-cell count recovery about two months after transplant was reportedly dependent on only several hundred rapidly expanded clones derived from non-depleted graft cells. The frequencies of hyperexpanded clones fell over the following months, and after one year, T-cell counts and TCRbeta diversity were mostly attributed to newly produced T cells. The high TCRbeta diversity at day 60 in some patients was ascribed to recipient T cells and intrathymic progenitors that had survived conditioning.

The time point label, as the study defines it: day 60 (about 2 months) after transplantation. The treatment or condition tag for this specimen amounts to: allogeneic hematopoietic cell transplantation with graft depleted of TCRalphabeta T cells and CD19 B cells. TCRalphabeta/CD19-depleted allogeneic hematopoietic cell grafts were given to the transplant recipients, all of whom were children. Sample: PBMCs, mostly from graft donor cells, taken 60 days after TCRalphabeta/CD19-depleted stem cell transplant. The chain uses TRBV9 and TRBJ2-5, with the D assignment possibly TRBD1 or TRBD2, given 5 matching bases for each. This receptor was obtained from a female patient aged 2-15 years who had a stem cell transplant for Fanconi anemia, so the T cells may come from the graft donor. The CDR3 reads as follows: CASSVVGTRWGETQYF. The DNA reads as follows: TGTGCCAGCAGCGTAGTTGGGACCAGATGGGGGGAGACCCAGTACTTC.